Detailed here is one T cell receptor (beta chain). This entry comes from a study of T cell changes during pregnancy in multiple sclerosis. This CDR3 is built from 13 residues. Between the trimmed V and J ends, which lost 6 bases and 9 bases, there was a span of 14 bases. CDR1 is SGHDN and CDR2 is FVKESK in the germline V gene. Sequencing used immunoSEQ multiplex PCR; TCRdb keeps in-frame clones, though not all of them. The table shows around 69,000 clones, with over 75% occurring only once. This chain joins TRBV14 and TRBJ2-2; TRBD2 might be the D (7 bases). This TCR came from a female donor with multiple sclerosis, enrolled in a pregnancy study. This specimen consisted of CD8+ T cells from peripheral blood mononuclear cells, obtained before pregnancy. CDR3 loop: CASSTGGPRELFF. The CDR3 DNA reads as TGTGCCAGCAGTACGGGGGGCCCAAGGGAGCTGTTTTTT.